Listed below are T cell receptor beta chains from one sample, sequenced in a study of CD8+ T cells in alopecia areata. Produced via immunoSEQ multiplex PCR; TCRdb's table is partial and in-frame only. The sample holds approximately 210,000 clones, 64% seen once. This sample comprised CD4+ T cells sorted from blood, obtained at week 4, from a patient treated with tofacitinib. The receptors here all came from a human donor with alopecia areata. CDR3s include the opening cysteine and the closing phenylalanine or tryptophan. A D gene is named only where the DNA matches it firmly. Size is omitted from some rows. Given values are once, few, many or a class for expanded clones.

clone_size j_call cdr3_length v_call d_call cdr3_aa cdr3_nt
. TRBJ1-1 13 TRBV25-1 . CASSVAGNTEAFF TGTGCCAGCAGTGTGGCGGGGAACACTGAAGCTTTCTTT
. TRBJ2-5 13 TRBV14 . CASSQRAQETQYF TGTGCCAGCAGCCAACGAGCGCAAGAGACCCAGTACTTC
. TRBJ1-5 16 TRBV29-1 TRBD1 CSAPDRGPLSNQPQHF TGCAGCGCTCCGGACAGGGGACCCCTTAGCAATCAGCCCCAGCATTTT
. TRBJ1-2 15 TRBV25-1 . CASSDQGGVGYGYTF TGTGCCAGCAGTGATCAAGGGGGGGTCGGCTATGGCTACACCTTC
few TRBJ2-5 15 TRBV19 TRBD2 CASSRDSGGQETQYF TGTGCCAGTAGTCGCGATAGCGGGGGCCAAGAGACCCAGTACTTC
few TRBJ1-5 12 TRBV23-1 . CASIFRGSSQHF TGCGCCAGCATCTTCAGGGGCAGTTCCCAGCATTTT
. TRBJ1-2 12 TRBV5-6 TRBD1 CASSAGQGGYTF TGTGCCAGCAGCGCCGGACAGGGTGGCTACACCTTC
. TRBJ1-2 15 TRBV5-6 . CASSSAGASNYGYTF TGTGCCAGCAGCTCCGCAGGCGCCTCTAACTATGGCTACACCTTC
. TRBJ2-1 12 TRBV29-1 . CSETATYNEQFF TGCAGCGAAACGGCTACTTACAATGAGCAGTTCTTC
. TRBJ2-2 15 TRBV6-5 TRBD2 CASSRSGGNGGELFF TGTGCCAGCAGTCGTAGCGGGGGGAATGGCGGGGAGCTGTTTTTT
. TRBJ2-2 15 TRBV5-4 . CASSLRQGNTGELFF TGTGCCAGCAGCTTGCGTCAGGGAAACACCGGGGAGCTGTTTTTT
. TRBJ2-6 15 TRBV7-2 . CASSLVGSGANVLTF TGTGCCAGCAGCTTAGTTGGCTCTGGGGCCAACGTCCTGACTTTC
. TRBJ1-2 13 TRBV7-2 . CASSTGTNYGYTF TGTGCCAGCAGCACCGGGACTAACTATGGCTACACCTTC
once TRBJ2-2 14 TRBV6-5 . CASSYSENTGELFF TGTGCCAGCAGTTACTCAGAGAACACCGGGGAGCTGTTTTTT
. TRBJ2-5 13 TRBV4-1 TRBD2 CASSPSGEETQYF TGCGCCAGCAGCCCCAGCGGGGAGGAGACCCAGTACTTC
. TRBJ2-2 16 TRBV19 . CASSNGRGPNTGELFF TGTGCCAGTAGTAACGGGCGGGGGCCGAACACCGGGGAGCTGTTTTTT
few TRBJ2-5 14 TRBV7-9 . CASSLNTGAETQYF TGTGCCAGCAGCTTAAATACCGGGGCAGAGACCCAGTACTTC
. TRBJ2-4 17 TRBV11-2 . CASSLDASGLAKNIQYF TGTGCCAGCAGCTTAGATGCGAGCGGTCTAGCCAAAAACATTCAGTACTTC
. TRBJ2-1 15 TRBV9 . CASSPGGSSYNEQFF TGTGCCAGCAGCCCCGGGGGTAGCTCCTACAATGAGCAGTTCTTC
. TRBJ1-5 18 TRBV2 . CASSEDVVGSGGNQPQHF TGTGCCAGCAGTGAAGACGTTGTGGGTTCAGGCGGCAATCAGCCCCAGCATTTT
. TRBJ2-7 17 TRBV7-2 . CASATLRGGHASYEQYF TGTGCCAGCGCGACCCTCCGGGGAGGCCATGCCTCCTACGAGCAGTACTTC
. TRBJ1-5 15 TRBV7-2 . CASSLAAEGGQPQHF TGTGCCAGCAGCTTAGCAGCGGAGGGAGGTCAGCCCCAGCATTTT
. TRBJ2-3 15 TRBV5-1 . CASSLRQVGTDTQYF TGCGCCAGCAGCTTGAGGCAGGTAGGGACAGATACGCAGTATTTT
many TRBJ1-5 14 TRBV18 . CASSPAVFDQPQHF TGTGCCAGCTCACCCGCGGTCTTTGATCAGCCCCAGCATTTT
. TRBJ2-7 15 TRBV18 . CASSPSSGVVYEQYF TGTGCCAGCTCACCATCTAGTGGCGTTGTCTACGAGCAGTACTTC
. TRBJ1-5 16 TRBV18 . CASSPLPPTGKQPQHF TGTGCCAGCTCACCCCTCCCCCCGACAGGCAAGCAGCCCCAGCATTTT
. TRBJ1-5 14 TRBV6-5 TRBD1 CASSYETGKLPQHF TGTGCCAGCAGTTACGAGACAGGGAAACTGCCCCAGCATTTT
. TRBJ1-5 13 TRBV7-2 . CASSPEFNQPQHF TGTGCCAGCAGCCCAGAGTTCAATCAGCCCCAGCATTTT
. TRBJ1-1 13 TRBV6-5 . CASSYWENTEAFF TGTGCCAGCAGTTATTGGGAGAACACTGAAGCTTTCTTT
. TRBJ2-3 14 TRBV9 . CASSPGTSTDTQYF TGTGCCAGCAGCCCGGGGACTAGCACAGATACGCAGTATTTT
. TRBJ1-2 14 TRBV25-1 . CASSESWQGNGYTF TGTGCCAGCAGTGAATCGTGGCAGGGTAATGGCTACACCTTC
. TRBJ2-7 14 TRBV10-2 . CASSSAGSVDEQYF TGCGCCAGCAGCTCCGCGGGTAGTGTAGACGAGCAGTACTTC
once TRBJ1-4 10 TRBV27 . CASGNEKLFF TGTGCCAGCGGGAATGAAAAACTGTTTTTT
. TRBJ2-2 14 TRBV30 TRBD1 CAWSGQGAREELFF TGTGCCTGGAGTGGACAGGGGGCAAGAGAGGAGCTGTTTTTT
. TRBJ1-1 14 TRBV29-1 TRBD1 CSVVRRGRDTEAFF TGCAGCGTTGTACGCAGGGGGCGGGACACTGAAGCTTTCTTT
. TRBJ1-1 15 TRBV25-1 . CASSEYGKGNTEAFF TGTGCCAGCAGTGAATATGGAAAGGGGAACACTGAAGCTTTCTTT
. TRBJ2-5 18 TRBV4-1 TRBD2 CASSLTSGGAISQETQYF TGCGCCAGCAGCCTAACTAGCGGGGGGGCCATTTCCCAAGAGACCCAGTACTTC
. TRBJ2-1 13 TRBV6-5 . CASSYDSYNEQFF TGTGCCAGCAGTTACGACAGCTACAATGAGCAGTTCTTC
. TRBJ2-5 16 TRBV29-1 TRBD1 CSASIPTGVWQETQYF TGCAGCGCCTCTATACCGACAGGGGTGTGGCAAGAGACCCAGTACTTC
. TRBJ2-2 17 TRBV5-4 TRBD1 CASSLGLTGRNTGELFF TGTGCCAGCAGCTTGGGATTGACAGGGAGGAACACCGGGGAGCTGTTTTTT
. TRBJ1-2 13 TRBV27 . CASTRLSGDGYTF TGTGCCAGCACCCGTTTGAGTGGAGACGGCTACACCTTC
. TRBJ2-1 15 TRBV5-1 TRBD2 CASSSGLAGGNEQFF TGCGCCAGCAGCTCCGGACTAGCGGGGGGGAATGAGCAGTTCTTC
few TRBJ1-2 14 TRBV27 . CASGRGFLDYGYTF TGTGCCAGCGGCCGCGGGTTCTTAGACTATGGCTACACCTTC
once TRBJ1-2 11 TRBV25-1 TRBD1 CASGQGYGYTF TGTGCCAGCGGACAGGGGTATGGCTACACCTTC
. TRBJ1-2 13 TRBV5-4 . CASSLGGTYGYTF TGTGCCAGCAGCCTCGGAGGGACCTATGGCTACACCTTC
. TRBJ1-2 14 TRBV7-8 . CASSQDGETYGYTF TGTGCCAGCAGCCAAGATGGGGAAACCTATGGCTACACCTTC
. TRBJ2-3 14 TRBV9 TRBD2 CASSVLAGTDTQYF TGTGCCAGCAGCGTACTAGCGGGAACAGATACGCAGTATTTT
. TRBJ2-1 15 TRBV2 . CASSYGRSSYNEQFF TGTGCCAGCAGTTACGGGAGAAGCTCCTACAATGAGCAGTTCTTC
. TRBJ1-6 18 TRBV2 . CASSDLGPQSSYNSPLHF TGTGCCAGCAGTGACCTAGGCCCCCAAAGCTCCTATAATTCACCCCTCCACTTT
. TRBJ2-5 15 TRBV9 . CASSVGSGTQETQYF TGTGCCAGCAGCGTAGGCTCCGGGACTCAAGAGACCCAGTACTTC
. TRBJ2-2 16 TRBV5-1 . CASSLTQWARTGELFF TGCGCCAGCAGCTTGACACAGTGGGCTCGCACCGGGGAGCTGTTTTTT
. TRBJ1-5 15 TRBV19 TRBD1 CATRTGGGGNQPQHF TGTGCCACCAGGACAGGGGGTGGAGGCAATCAGCCCCAGCATTTT
. TRBJ1-4 12 TRBV30 . CAWGERNEKLFF TGTGCCTGGGGGGAGAGGAATGAAAAACTGTTTTTT